The clone carrying this T cell receptor (beta chain) was recorded once. Genomic DNA belonging to each subset was distributed in equal measure over several immunoSEQ plates. Clones were sequenced by immunoSEQ multiplex PCR, and TCRdb holds only the in-frame ones, with some missing. The sample has fewer than 650,000 clones, approximately 80% seen once; the top ten hold 10% to 15%. The CDR3 runs to 14 residues. The germline gives CDR1 MNHEY, CDR2 SMNVEV (reference sequence). The V end was cut by 6 bases, the J end by 4 bases, with 15 bases between. This sample is part of a study of shared clonotypes between healthy human individuals. Across the whole study: Contributing individuals were two females and three males aged 18 to 49.

The clonotype was recovered from a woman aged 40 to 50 in good health. Some clones in this sample may be carry-over from other donors' samples. V is TRBV27 and J is TRBJ1-2; possibly TRBD1 for D (6 bases). The sample comprised PBMCs. The CDR3 loop reads CASSTRAGAYGYTF. CDR3 nucleotides: TGTGCCAGCAGCACTCGGGCAGGGGCCTATGGCTACACCTTC.